This T cell receptor (beta chain) was documented in a study of regulatory T cells in long-lasting Graves disease. Overall study findings and caveats: Favored usage of TRBV28, TRBJ1-2 and TRBJ2-5 was recorded in persistent disease.

To make TCR beta libraries, researchers used iRepertoire HTBI primers and Arm-PCR of CDR3 regions. TCRdb reprocessed the multiplex PCR reads via MiXCR and lists one record per CDR3 protein. The sample gives 450,000 to 600,000 distinct CDR3 sequences, 13% of which show up once; 10% is in the top ten. This CDR3 is 14 amino acids long. V dropped 1 base and J dropped 3 bases, with 10 bases sitting between them. Germline assignment: CDR1 SGHVS and CDR2 FQNEAQ. The time point denotes: newly diagnosed GD, antithyroid drugs for less than 3 months. Isolated PBMC RNA provided the starting material for the TCR library. Graves' disease diagnosis used American Thyroid Association guidelines. The authors drew approximately 9 milliliters of peripheral blood into EDTA tubes. For this clonotype: The target antigen is unknown.

The sample was also reused in another study, on T cells in Graves' hyperthyroidism and ophthalmopathy. This second report adds: For ophthalmopathy, model prediction preceded onset by a median about six months.

Material: peripheral blood mononuclear cells (PBMCs), obtained at new diagnosis, from a patient treated with antithyroid drugs. J is TRBJ2-7 and V is TRBV7-8; D is unclear. The sequence came from a man aged 25-45 years with Graves disease. This CDR3 is CASSLEWQYYEQYF. For the CDR3, the DNA is TGTGCCAGCAGCTTAGAGTGGCAGTACTACGAGCAGTACTTC. Full variable domain (missing parts from reference TRBV7-8 and TRBJ2-7): GAGVSQSPRYKVAKRGQDVALRCDPISGHVSLFWYQQALGQGPEFLTYFQNEAQLDKSGLPSDRFFAERPEGSVSTLKIQRTQQEDSAVYLCASSLEWQYYEQYFGPGTRLTVT.